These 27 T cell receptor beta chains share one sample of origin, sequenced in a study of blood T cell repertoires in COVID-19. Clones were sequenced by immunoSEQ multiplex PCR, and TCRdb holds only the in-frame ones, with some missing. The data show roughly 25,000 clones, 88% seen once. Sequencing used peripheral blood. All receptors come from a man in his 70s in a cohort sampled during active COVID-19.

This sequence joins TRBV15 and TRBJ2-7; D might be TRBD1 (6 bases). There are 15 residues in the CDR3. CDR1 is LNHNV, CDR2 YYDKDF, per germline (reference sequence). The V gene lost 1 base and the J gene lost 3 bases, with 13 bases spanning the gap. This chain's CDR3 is CATSRGSGEDYEQYF. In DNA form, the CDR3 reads TGTGCCACCAGCAGAGGATCAGGGGAAGACTACGAGCAGTACTTC.

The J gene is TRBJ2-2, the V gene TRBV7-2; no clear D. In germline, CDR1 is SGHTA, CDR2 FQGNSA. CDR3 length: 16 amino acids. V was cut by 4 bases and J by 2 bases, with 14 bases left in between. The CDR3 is CASSSLTRYNTGELFF. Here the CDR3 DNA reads TGTGCCAGCAGCTCACTGACACGGTATAACACCGGGGAGCTGTTTTTT. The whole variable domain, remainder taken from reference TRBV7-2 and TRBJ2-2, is GAGVSQSPSNKVTEKGKDVELRCDPISGHTALYWYRQSLGQGLEFLIYFQGNSAPDKSGLPSDRFSAERTGGSVSTLTIQRTQQEDSAVYLCASSSLTRYNTGELFFGEGSRLTVL.

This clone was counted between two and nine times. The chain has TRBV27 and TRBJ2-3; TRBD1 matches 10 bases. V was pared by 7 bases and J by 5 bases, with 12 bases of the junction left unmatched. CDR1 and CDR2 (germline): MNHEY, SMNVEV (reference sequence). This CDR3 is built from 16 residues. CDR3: CASKKGQGPGGDTQYF. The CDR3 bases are TGTGCCAGCAAGAAGGGACAGGGGCCCGGGGGAGATACGCAGTATTTT.

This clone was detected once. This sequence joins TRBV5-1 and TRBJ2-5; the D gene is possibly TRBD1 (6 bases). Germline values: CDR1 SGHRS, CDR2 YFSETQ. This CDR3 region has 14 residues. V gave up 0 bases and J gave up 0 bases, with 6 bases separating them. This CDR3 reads CASSLDRDQETQYF. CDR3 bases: TGCGCCAGCAGCTTGGACAGGGACCAAGAGACCCAGTACTTC.

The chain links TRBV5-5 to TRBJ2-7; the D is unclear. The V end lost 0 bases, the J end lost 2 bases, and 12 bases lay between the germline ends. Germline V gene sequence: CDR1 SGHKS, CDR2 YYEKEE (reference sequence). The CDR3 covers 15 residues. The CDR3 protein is CASSLVGEATYEQYF. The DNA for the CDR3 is TGTGCCAGCAGCTTGGTGGGCGAAGCTACCTACGAGCAGTACTTC.

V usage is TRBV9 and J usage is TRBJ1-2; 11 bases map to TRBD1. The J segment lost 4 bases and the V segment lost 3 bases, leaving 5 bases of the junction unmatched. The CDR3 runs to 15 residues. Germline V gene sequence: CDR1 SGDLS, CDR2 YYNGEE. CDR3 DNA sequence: TGTGCCAGCAGCGCCGGGACAGGGGGGGTCTATGGCTACACCTTC. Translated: CASSAGTGGVYGYTF.

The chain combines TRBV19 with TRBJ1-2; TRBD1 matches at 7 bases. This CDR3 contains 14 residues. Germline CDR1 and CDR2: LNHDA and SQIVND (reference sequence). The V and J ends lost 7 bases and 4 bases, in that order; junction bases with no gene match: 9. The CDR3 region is CASNKQGTGYGYTF. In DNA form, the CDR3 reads TGTGCCAGTAACAAACAGGGGACGGGCTATGGCTACACCTTC.

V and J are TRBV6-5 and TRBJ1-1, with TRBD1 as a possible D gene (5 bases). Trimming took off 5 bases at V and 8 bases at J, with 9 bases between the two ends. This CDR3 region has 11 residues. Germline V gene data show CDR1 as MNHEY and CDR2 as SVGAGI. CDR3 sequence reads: CASSTNREAFF. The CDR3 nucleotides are TGTGCCAGCAGTACCAACAGGGAAGCTTTCTTT.

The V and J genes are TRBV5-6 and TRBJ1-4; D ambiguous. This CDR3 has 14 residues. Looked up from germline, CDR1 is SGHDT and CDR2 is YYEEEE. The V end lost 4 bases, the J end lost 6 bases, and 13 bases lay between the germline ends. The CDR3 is CASSLWGEDEKLFF. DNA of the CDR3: TGTGCCAGCAGCCTGTGGGGAGAGGATGAAAAACTGTTTTTT.

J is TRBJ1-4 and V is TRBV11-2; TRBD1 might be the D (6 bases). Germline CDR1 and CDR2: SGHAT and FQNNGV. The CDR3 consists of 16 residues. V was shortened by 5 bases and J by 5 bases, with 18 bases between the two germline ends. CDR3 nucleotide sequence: TGTGCCAGCAGCCCTGGACAGCCGGGGGGCAATGAAAAACTGTTTTTT. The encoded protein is CASSPGQPGGNEKLFF.

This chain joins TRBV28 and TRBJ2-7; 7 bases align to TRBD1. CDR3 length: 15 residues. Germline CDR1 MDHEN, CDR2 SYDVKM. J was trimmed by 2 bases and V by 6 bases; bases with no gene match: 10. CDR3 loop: CASSRIQGIPYEQYF. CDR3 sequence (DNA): TGTGCCAGCAGCCGAATACAGGGGATCCCCTACGAGCAGTACTTC.

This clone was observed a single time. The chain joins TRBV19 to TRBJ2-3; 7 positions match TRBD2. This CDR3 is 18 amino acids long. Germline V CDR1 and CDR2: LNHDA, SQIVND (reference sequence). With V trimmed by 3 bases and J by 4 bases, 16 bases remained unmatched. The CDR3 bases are TGTGCCAGTAGTATCTCGGGGGGTGCTAGCGGAACTGCAGATACGCAGTATTTT. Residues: CASSISGGASGTADTQYF.

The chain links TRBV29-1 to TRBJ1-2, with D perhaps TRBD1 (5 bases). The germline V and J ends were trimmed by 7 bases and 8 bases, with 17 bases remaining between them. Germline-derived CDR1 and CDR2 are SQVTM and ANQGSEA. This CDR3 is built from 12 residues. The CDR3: CSATVAGSGYTF. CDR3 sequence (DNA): TGCAGCGCCACAGTAGCAGGGTCCGGCTACACCTTC.

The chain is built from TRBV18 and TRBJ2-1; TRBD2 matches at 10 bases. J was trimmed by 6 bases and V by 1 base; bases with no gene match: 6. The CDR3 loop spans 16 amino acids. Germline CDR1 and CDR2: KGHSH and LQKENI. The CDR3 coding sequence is TGTGCCAGCTCACCACGGACTAGCGGAAAAATCAATGAGCAGTTCTTC. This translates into CASSPRTSGKINEQFF.

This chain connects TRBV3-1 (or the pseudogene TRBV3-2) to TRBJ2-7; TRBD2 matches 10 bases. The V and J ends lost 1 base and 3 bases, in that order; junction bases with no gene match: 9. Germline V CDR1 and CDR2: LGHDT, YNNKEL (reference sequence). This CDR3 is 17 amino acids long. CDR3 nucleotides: TGTGCCAGCAGCCAAGCGGCTAGCGGGAGAGGGGGCTACGAGCAGTACTTC. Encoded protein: CASSQAASGRGGYEQYF.

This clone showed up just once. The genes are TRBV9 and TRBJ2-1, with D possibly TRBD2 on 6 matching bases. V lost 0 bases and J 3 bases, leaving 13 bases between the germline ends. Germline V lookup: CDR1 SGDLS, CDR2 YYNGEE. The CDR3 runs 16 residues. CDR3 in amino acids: CASSVESAGGYNEQFF. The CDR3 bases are TGTGCCAGCAGCGTAGAGTCAGCGGGCGGCTACAATGAGCAGTTCTTC. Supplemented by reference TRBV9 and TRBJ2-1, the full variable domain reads DSGVTQTPKHLITATGQRVTLRCSPRSGDLSVYWYQQSLDQGLQFLIQYYNGEERAKGNILERFSAQQFPDLHSELNLSSLELGDSALYFCASSVESAGGYNEQFFGPGTRLTVL.

The DNA for the CDR3 is TGCAGCGTGACAGGGGTTCGAACCAAAAACATTCAGTACTTC. This gives the protein CSVTGVRTKNIQYF. The chain links TRBV29-1 to TRBJ2-4, with 8 bases that match TRBD1. The length of the CDR3 is 14 residues. V was clipped by 6 bases and J by 2 bases; unmatched bases: 6. Germline assignment: CDR1 SQVTM and CDR2 ANQGSEA.

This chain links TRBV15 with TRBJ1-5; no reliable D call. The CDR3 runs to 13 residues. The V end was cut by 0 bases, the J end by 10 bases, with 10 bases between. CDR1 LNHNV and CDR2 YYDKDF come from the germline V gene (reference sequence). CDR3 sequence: CATSRDPRGPQHF. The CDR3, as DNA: TGTGCCACCAGCAGAGACCCGCGGGGTCCCCAGCATTTT.

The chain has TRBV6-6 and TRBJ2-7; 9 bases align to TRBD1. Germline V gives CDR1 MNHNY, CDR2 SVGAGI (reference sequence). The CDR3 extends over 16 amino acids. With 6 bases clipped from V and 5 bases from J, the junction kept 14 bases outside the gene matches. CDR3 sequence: CASSPQQGARRNEQYF. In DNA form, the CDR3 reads TGTGCCAGCAGCCCACAACAGGGGGCCAGGCGAAACGAGCAGTACTTC.

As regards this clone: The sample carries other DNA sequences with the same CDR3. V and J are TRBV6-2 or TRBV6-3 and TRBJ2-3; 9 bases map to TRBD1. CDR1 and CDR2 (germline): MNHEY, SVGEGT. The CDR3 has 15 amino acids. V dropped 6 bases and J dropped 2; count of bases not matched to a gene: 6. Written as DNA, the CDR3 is TGTGCCAGCAGCCTAAGGGACAGGGTCACAGATACGCAGTATTTT. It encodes CASSLRDRVTDTQYF.

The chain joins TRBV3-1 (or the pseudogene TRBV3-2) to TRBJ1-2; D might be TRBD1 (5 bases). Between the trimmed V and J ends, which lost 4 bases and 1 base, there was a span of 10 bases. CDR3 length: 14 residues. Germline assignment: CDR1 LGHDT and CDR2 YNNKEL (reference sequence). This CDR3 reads CASSPGQGNYGYTF. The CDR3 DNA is TGTGCCAGCAGCCCCGGGCAGGGTAACTATGGCTACACCTTC.

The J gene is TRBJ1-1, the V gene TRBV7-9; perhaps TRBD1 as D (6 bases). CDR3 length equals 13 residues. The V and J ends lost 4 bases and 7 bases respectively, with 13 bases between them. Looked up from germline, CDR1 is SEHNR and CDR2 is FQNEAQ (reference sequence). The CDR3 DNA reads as TGTGCCAGCAGCTCCCCACAGGGTCGTGAAGCTTTCTTT. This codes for CASSSPQGREAFF.

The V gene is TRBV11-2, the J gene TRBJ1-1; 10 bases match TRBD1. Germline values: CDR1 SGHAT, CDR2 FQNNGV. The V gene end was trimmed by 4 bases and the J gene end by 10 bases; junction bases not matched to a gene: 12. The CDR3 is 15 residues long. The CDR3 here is CASSSPGQGPGGAFF. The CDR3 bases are TGTGCCAGCAGCTCTCCGGGACAGGGGCCGGGAGGAGCTTTCTTT.

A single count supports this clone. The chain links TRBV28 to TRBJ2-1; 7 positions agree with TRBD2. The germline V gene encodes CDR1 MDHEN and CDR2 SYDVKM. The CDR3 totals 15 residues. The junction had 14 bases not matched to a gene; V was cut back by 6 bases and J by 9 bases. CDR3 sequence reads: CASSQGSGSRSEQFF. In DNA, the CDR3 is TGTGCCAGCAGCCAGGGTAGCGGGTCGAGGAGTGAGCAGTTCTTC.

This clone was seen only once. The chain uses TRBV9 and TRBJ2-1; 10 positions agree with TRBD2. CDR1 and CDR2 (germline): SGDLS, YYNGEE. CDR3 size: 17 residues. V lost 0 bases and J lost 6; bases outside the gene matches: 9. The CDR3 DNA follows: TGTGCCAGCAGCGTAGTGGGTTCTAGCGGGGGATTCAATGAGCAGTTCTTC. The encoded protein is CASSVVGSSGGFNEQFF.

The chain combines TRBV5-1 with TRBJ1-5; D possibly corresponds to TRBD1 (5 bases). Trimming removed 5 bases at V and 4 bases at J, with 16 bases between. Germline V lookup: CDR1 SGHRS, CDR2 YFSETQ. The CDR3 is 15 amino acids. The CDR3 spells CASRKGANQNQPQHF. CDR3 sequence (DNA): TGCGCCAGCAGAAAAGGGGCAAACCAAAATCAGCCCCAGCATTTT.

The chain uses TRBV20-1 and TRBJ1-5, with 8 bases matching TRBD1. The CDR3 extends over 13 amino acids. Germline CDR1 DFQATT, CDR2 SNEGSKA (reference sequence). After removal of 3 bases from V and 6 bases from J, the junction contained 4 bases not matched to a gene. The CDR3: CSASGQGAQPQHF. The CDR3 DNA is TGCAGTGCTAGTGGTCAGGGGGCTCAGCCCCAGCATTTT.